These 22 T cell receptor beta chains share one sample of origin, sequenced in a study of blood T cell repertoires in COVID-19. Profiling relied on immunoSEQ multiplex PCR, and the TCRdb table lists in-frame clones only, not all of them. Of nearly 250,000 clones in the sample, 85% to 90% were seen once. The material sequenced was PBMCs or T cells enriched from blood (not recorded which). These receptors were collected from a man aged 50 to 59 who had been exposed to COVID-19.

The rearrangement uses TRBV4-2 and TRBJ2-5, with 9 bases fitting TRBD1. Losses at the gene ends were 0 bases for V and 5 bases for J; bases not matched to a gene: 13. This CDR3 spans 18 amino acids. Germline loops: CDR1 LGHNA, CDR2 YNFKEQ. CDR3 sequence: CASSQDNHRGRGVETQYF. DNA for the CDR3: TGTGCCAGCAGCCAAGATAACCACAGGGGGCGCGGTGTGGAGACCCAGTACTTC.

The chain combines TRBV5-5 with TRBJ2-1; TRBD1 matches at 9 bases. The germline gives CDR1 SGHKS, CDR2 YYEKEE (reference sequence). This CDR3 spans 16 amino acids. V trimming: 6 bases; J trimming: 4 bases; junction bases outside the gene matches: 11. CDR3 sequence reads: CASTVNRGLVYNEQFF. The CDR3 nucleotides read TGTGCCAGCACCGTAAACAGGGGGCTCGTATACAATGAGCAGTTCTTC.

As concerns this clone: A read error may produce the germline difference seen at one junction end. This chain links TRBV3-1 (or the pseudogene TRBV3-2) with TRBJ1-1; D not certain. The CDR3 spans 12 residues. Germline CDR1 is LGHDT and CDR2 is YNNKEL (reference sequence). Here the CDR3 DNA reads TGTGCCAGCAGCCAAGAAGGGAGAAAGCGGATCTTT. Encoded protein: CASSQEGRKRIF.

As DNA, the CDR3 is TGTGCCACCAGTGATTGGGACAGGGGAAGTGAAAAACTGTTTTTT. Its translation: CATSDWDRGSEKLFF. This chain uses TRBV24-1 with TRBJ1-4; 10 nucleotides match TRBD1. The V gene end was trimmed by 2 bases and the J gene end by 7 bases; junction bases not matched to a gene: 3. The CDR3 is 15 amino acids. Germline CDR1 and CDR2: KGHDR and SFDVKD.

The chain is built from TRBV10-3 and TRBJ1-5, with D possibly matching TRBD1 (6 bases). This CDR3 is built from 13 residues. V lost 10 bases, J lost 4 bases, and 14 bases lay in between. Germline V CDR1 and CDR2: ENHRY, SYGVKD. The CDR3: CATNRDINQPQHF. In nucleotides, the CDR3 is TGTGCCACAAACCGGGACATAAATCAGCCCCAGCATTTT.

As for this clone: The junction and the germline gene differ at one end; a read error may be behind it. This rearrangement joins TRBV25-1 to TRBJ2-1, with 11 bases aligning to TRBD1. The germline gives CDR1 MGHDK, CDR2 SYGVNS. The CDR3 length is 11 residues. CDR3 sequence (DNA): TGTGCCAGCAGGGACAGGGGGCATTACGTCTTC. It specifies CASRDRGHYVF.

This chain links TRBV27 with TRBJ2-2; 9 bases agree with TRBD1. This CDR3 is built from 15 residues. The V gene end was trimmed by 4 bases and the J gene end by 6 bases; junction bases not matched to a gene: 6. The germline gives CDR1 MNHEY, CDR2 SMNVEV (reference sequence). The CDR3 nucleotides are TGTGCCAGCAGTTCACGGACAGGGGTTCCCGGGGAGCTGTTTTTT. Translation: CASSSRTGVPGELFF.

The chain combines TRBV25-1 with TRBJ1-2; 7 positions agree with TRBD1. V lost 4 bases to trimming and J lost 5 bases; unmatched junction nucleotides: 1. This CDR3 has 12 amino acids. Germline V gives CDR1 MGHDK, CDR2 SYGVNS. The CDR3 loop is CASSGQGYGYTF. In DNA form, the CDR3 reads TGTGCCAGCAGTGGACAGGGATATGGCTACACCTTC.

CDR3 protein: CASSSHRGSNQPQHF. The CDR3 DNA is TGTGCCAGCAGCTCCCACAGGGGGAGCAATCAGCCCCAGCATTTT. The chain links TRBV7-8 to TRBJ1-5; 8 bases line up with TRBD1. V dropped 4 bases and J dropped 1; count of bases not matched to a gene: 3. Looked up from germline, CDR1 is SGHVS and CDR2 is FQNEAQ. The CDR3 spans 15 residues.

J is TRBJ2-5 and V is TRBV7-3; D remains ambiguous. The CDR3 spans 14 residues. Trimming cost V 1 base and J 2 bases, with 8 bases left between them. Germline assignment: CDR1 SGHTA and CDR2 FQGTGA. CDR3: CASSLNPQQETQYF. In DNA form, the CDR3 reads TGTGCCAGCAGCTTAAATCCACAGCAAGAGACCCAGTACTTC.

The V and J genes are TRBV7-3 and TRBJ2-3; tentatively, D is TRBD1 (6 bases). The V and J ends lost 5 bases and 0 bases respectively, with 12 bases between them. CDR1 is SGHTA and CDR2 is FQGTGA in the germline V gene. The CDR3 length is 15 residues. CDR3 in DNA: TGTGCCAGCAGCCCGACAGGTTCCAGCACAGATACGCAGTATTTT. Protein product: CASSPTGSSTDTQYF. Variable domain in full (rest from reference TRBV7-3 and TRBJ2-3): GAGVSQTPSNKVTEKGKYVELRCDPISGHTALYWYRQSLGQGPEFLIYFQGTGAADDSGLPNDRFFAVRPEGSVSTLKIQRTERGDSAVYLCASSPTGSSTDTQYFGPGTRLTVL.

The chain employs TRBV27 and TRBJ1-6; a possible D gene is TRBD1 (5 bases). Germline CDR1 and CDR2: MNHEY and SMNVEV (reference sequence). The CDR3 extends over 16 amino acids. Trimming pared 5 bases from V and 6 bases from J, leaving 17 bases between. Written as DNA, the CDR3 is TGTGCCAGCAGTCCCGCCGGGGCGCGGGGTAATTCACCCCTCCACTTT. Protein sequence: CASSPAGARGNSPLHF.

V and J are TRBV28 and TRBJ2-5; D might be TRBD2 (5 bases). CDR1 is MDHEN, CDR2 SYDVKM, per germline. This CDR3 is 12 amino acids long. Trimming took 7 bases from V and 4 from J, leaving 10 bases between them. The CDR3 loop reads CASNEGIETQYF. DNA for the CDR3: TGTGCCAGCAATGAGGGTATAGAGACCCAGTACTTC. The full variable domain, rest sourced from reference TRBV28 and TRBJ2-5, is DVKVTQSSRYLVKRTGEKVFLECVQDMDHENMFWYRQDPGLGLRLIYFSYDVKMKEKGDIPEGYSVSREKKERFSLILESASTNQTSMYLCASNEGIETQYFGPGTRLLVL.

The chain uses TRBV7-9 and TRBJ2-2; no reliable D call. CDR3 length equals 14 residues. V was trimmed by 3 bases and J by 3 bases, leaving 8 bases between them. Germline values: CDR1 SEHNR, CDR2 FQNEAQ (reference sequence). The CDR3 coding sequence is TGTGCCAGCAGCTTGTGGTCAGACACCGGGGAGCTGTTTTTT. Translation gives CASSLWSDTGELFF.

The chain's CDR3 is CASGPSGRADTDTQYF. CDR3 bases: TGTGCCAGCGGGCCTAGCGGGAGGGCAGATACAGATACGCAGTATTTT. V gene TRBV2 combines with J gene TRBJ2-3, with TRBD2 matching over 12 bases. Trimming cost V 8 bases and J 3 bases; bases outside gene matches: 9. CDR1 SNHLY and CDR2 FYNNEI come from the germline V gene. This CDR3 comprises 16 residues.

The chain employs TRBV2 and TRBJ2-2; TRBD1 agrees at 8 bases. The CDR3 covers 14 residues. Germline V lookup: CDR1 SNHLY, CDR2 FYNNEI. The junction had 3 bases not matched to a gene; V was cut back by 6 bases and J by 3 bases. CDR3 in amino acids: CASRGDRYTGELFF. The CDR3 DNA reads as TGTGCCAGCAGGGGGGACAGGTACACCGGGGAGCTGTTTTTT. The variable domain in full, with the rest retrieved from reference TRBV2 and TRBJ2-2, is EPEVTQTPSHQVTQMGQEVILRCVPISNHLYFYWYRQILGQKVEFLVSFYNNEISEKSEIFDDQFSVERPDGSNFTLKIRSTKLEDSAMYFCASRGDRYTGELFFGEGSRLTVL.

V is TRBV7-2 and J is TRBJ2-1, with D perhaps matching TRBD2 (5 bases). Germline V gene data show CDR1 as SGHTA and CDR2 as FQGNSA. The CDR3 consists of 15 residues. V was shortened by 1 base and J by 4 bases, with 11 bases between the two germline ends. The CDR3 spells CASSLDSTGYNEQFF. The CDR3 DNA follows: TGTGCCAGCAGCTTAGACTCTACGGGATACAATGAGCAGTTCTTC.

This chain joins TRBV30 and TRBJ2-7; the D gene is possibly TRBD2 (7 bases). CDR1 is GTSNPN, CDR2 SVGIG, per germline (reference sequence). V was pared by 1 base and J by 7 bases, with 11 bases between. This CDR3 comprises 12 residues. CDR3 protein: CAWSAGGKEQYV. In nucleotides, the CDR3 is TGTGCCTGGAGTGCGGGGGGCAAAGAGCAGTACGTC.

This chain joins TRBV3-1 (or the pseudogene TRBV3-2) and TRBJ1-1; no definite D call. V was clipped by 0 bases and J by 7 bases, with 15 bases between them. CDR1 and CDR2 (germline): LGHDT, YNNKEL (reference sequence). This CDR3 contains 15 residues. CDR3 sequence (DNA): TGTGCCAGCAGCCAAGACGAGATAACCGGAGGTGAAGCTTTCTTT. Translation gives CASSQDEITGGEAFF.

This rearrangement joins TRBV30 to TRBJ1-2; 7 bases match TRBD1. V lost 0 bases to trimming and J lost 8 bases; unmatched junction nucleotides: 6. Germline V gene sequence: CDR1 GTSNPN, CDR2 SVGIG (reference sequence). CDR3 length: 13 amino acids. The CDR3 coding sequence is TGTGCCTGGAGTGTCAGGGGGTCAAACGGCTACACCTTC. Translation: CAWSVRGSNGYTF.

The V and J genes are TRBV3-1 (or the pseudogene TRBV3-2) and TRBJ2-5; D is unclear. V was trimmed by 4 bases and J by 5 bases, leaving 8 bases between them. This CDR3 contains 12 residues. Germline assignment: CDR1 LGHDT and CDR2 YNNKEL (reference sequence). CDR3 sequence: CASSRVEETQYF. Written as DNA, the CDR3 is TGTGCCAGCAGCCGAGTAGAGGAGACCCAGTACTTC.

This clone was counted only a few times. The J gene is TRBJ1-4, the V gene TRBV10-3; TRBD1 might be the D (5 bases). The CDR3 extends over 15 amino acids. The V gene's germline CDR1 is ENHRY and CDR2 SYGVKD. V gave up 2 bases and J gave up 3 bases, with 10 bases separating them. CDR3 coding DNA: TGTGCCATCAGTGAGCGGGGGGAGGCTAATGAAAAACTGTTTTTT. Translation gives CAISERGEANEKLFF.